Below are 9 T cell receptor beta chains sequenced from a single sample in a study of monozygotic twins with inflammatory bowel disease. TCRdb derives one entry per CDR3 protein from the 5' RACE reads, leaving out DNA. The table gives approximately 300,000 distinct CDR3 sequences; the top ten clones make up 5% to 6% of it. Sequencing input: blood. These receptors came from a human donor with ulcerative colitis or Crohn's disease, or a healthy co-twin of an affected twin (not recorded which).

The rearrangement uses TRBV5-1 and TRBJ1-5. CDR1 SGHRS and CDR2 YFSETQ come from the germline V gene. The CDR3 is made up of 15 amino acids. This CDR3 reads CASSLDGDSNQPQHF.

V usage is TRBV10-3 and J usage is TRBJ2-7; no DNA is available, so the TRBD1 call from TCRdb remains unchecked. Germline CDR1 ENHRY, CDR2 SYGVKD. CDR3 length: 13 residues. CDR3 sequence reads: CAISGDSSYEQYF.

The chain links TRBV5-1 to TRBJ2-7; TCRdb indicates TRBD1, and absent DNA this call remains unverified. The length of the CDR3 is 13 residues. Per the germline V gene, CDR1 is SGHRS and CDR2 is YFSETQ. CDR3 amino acids: CASSFQGVHEQYF.

The chain employs TRBV28 and TRBJ1-6; TCRdb lists TRBD1, though no DNA is available to test this call. Germline assignment: CDR1 MDHEN and CDR2 SYDVKM. The CDR3 runs to 14 residues. CDR3 amino acids: CASSRQGYNSPLHF. The full variable domain, with the rest looked up from reference TRBV28 and TRBJ1-6, is DVKVTQSSRYLVKRTGEKVFLECVQDMDHENMFWYRQDPGLGLRLIYFSYDVKMKEKGDIPEGYSVSREKKERFSLILESASTNQTSMYLCASSRQGYNSPLHFGNGTRLTVT.

The V gene is TRBV7-2, the J gene TRBJ1-1. CDR1 is SGHTA and CDR2 is FQGNSA in the germline V gene. CDR3 size: 14 residues. The CDR3 protein is CASSFADRNTEAFF. Based on the CDR3 plus reference TRBV7-2 and TRBJ1-1, the full variable domain is GAGVSQSPSNKVTEKGKDVELRCDPISGHTALYWYRQSLGQGLEFLIYFQGNSAPDKSGLPSDRFSAERTGGSVSTLTIQRTQQEDSAVYLCASSFADRNTEAFFGQGTRLTVV.

The V call is TRBV5-1, the J call TRBJ1-1. This CDR3 region has 14 residues. CDR1 SGHRS and CDR2 YFSETQ come from the germline V gene. The CDR3 protein is CASSSDRRNTEAFF.

The chain couples TRBV7-9 to TRBJ1-1; the TCRdb D gene call, TRBD1, has no DNA to confirm it. Germline V gene sequence: CDR1 SEHNR, CDR2 FQNEAQ (reference sequence). The CDR3 is made up of 14 amino acids. CDR3 sequence: CASSSRQKNTEAFF.

This chain links TRBV6-4 with TRBJ2-3; TCRdb names TRBD2, which stays unverified in the absence of DNA. The CDR3 consists of 19 residues. Per the germline V gene, CDR1 is MRHNA and CDR2 is SNTAGT. CDR3 residues: CASSPTSGGAGGSTDTQYF.

The chain uses TRBV5-1 and TRBJ2-1; TCRdb returns TRBD1, unconfirmable since there is no DNA. Germline values: CDR1 SGHRS, CDR2 YFSETQ. The CDR3 covers 17 residues. This chain's CDR3 is CASWTGPGSGALAEQFF.